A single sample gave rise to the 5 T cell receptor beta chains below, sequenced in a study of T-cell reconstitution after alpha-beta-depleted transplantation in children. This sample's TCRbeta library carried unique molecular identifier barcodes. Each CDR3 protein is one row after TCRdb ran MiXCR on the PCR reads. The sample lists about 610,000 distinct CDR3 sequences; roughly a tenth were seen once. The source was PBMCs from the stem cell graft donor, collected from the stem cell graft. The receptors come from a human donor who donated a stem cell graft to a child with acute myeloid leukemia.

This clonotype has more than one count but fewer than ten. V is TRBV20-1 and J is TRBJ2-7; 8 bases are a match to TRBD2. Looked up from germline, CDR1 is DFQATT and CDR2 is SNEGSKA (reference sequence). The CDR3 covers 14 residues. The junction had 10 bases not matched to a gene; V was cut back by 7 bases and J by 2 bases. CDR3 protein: CSVQVGGGAYEQYF. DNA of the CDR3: TGCAGTGTCCAGGTCGGGGGGGGTGCCTACGAGCAGTACTTC.

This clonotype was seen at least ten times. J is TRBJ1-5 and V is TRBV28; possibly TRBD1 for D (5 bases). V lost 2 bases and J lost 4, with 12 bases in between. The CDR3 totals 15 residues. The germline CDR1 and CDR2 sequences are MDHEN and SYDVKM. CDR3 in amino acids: CASSLVGRQNQPQHF. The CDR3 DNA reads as TGTGCCAGCAGTTTAGTTGGCAGACAGAATCAGCCCCAGCATTTT.

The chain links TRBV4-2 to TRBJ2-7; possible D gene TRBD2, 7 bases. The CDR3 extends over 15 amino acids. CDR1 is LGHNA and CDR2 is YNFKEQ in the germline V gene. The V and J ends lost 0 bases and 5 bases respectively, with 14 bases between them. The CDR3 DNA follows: TGTGCCAGCAGCCAAGAGGGGGGGCTCGGAAACGAGCAGTACTTC. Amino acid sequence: CASSQEGGLGNEQYF.

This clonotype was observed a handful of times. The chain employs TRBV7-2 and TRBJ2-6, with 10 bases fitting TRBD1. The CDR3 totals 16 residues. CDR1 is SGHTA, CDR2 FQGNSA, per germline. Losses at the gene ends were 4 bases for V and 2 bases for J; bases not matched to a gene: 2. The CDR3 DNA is TGTGCCAGCAGCTCGGGACAGGGGACTGGGGCCAACGTCCTGACTTTC. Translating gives CASSSGQGTGANVLTF.

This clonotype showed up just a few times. In DNA form, the CDR3 reads TGTGCCAGCAGCGGGGGGGATGGTCCGAAGACCCAGTACTTC. It encodes CASSGGDGPKTQYF. This sequence joins TRBV9 and TRBJ2-5, with a tentative D call TRBD2 (6 bases). The CDR3 extends over 14 amino acids. V shed 3 bases and J shed 6 bases, with 15 bases lying between them. Germline V gene lookup returns CDR1 SGDLS and CDR2 YYNGEE.